The clone carrying this T cell receptor beta chain came up a few times. Its target is not known. The CDR3 extends over 14 amino acids. V lost 4 bases to trimming and J lost 3 bases; unmatched junction nucleotides: 2. Germline values: CDR1 MNHEY, CDR2 SVGEGT. TCRdb processed the reads anew with MiXCR; each CDR3 protein has one entry. The table lists about 890,000 distinct CDR3 sequences, roughly a third of them singletons, with around an eighth in the top ten. The source of the sample is a study of T cell repertoires in cytomegalovirus infection. In the study overall: CMV epitopes in the study were HLA-C-restricted (recently identified) and HLA-B-restricted (well studied). Public TCR beta signatures were indicative of both CMV infection and a matching HLA type.

Notes on the study in general: Carriers of CMV and the relevant HLA type were discriminated by public TCR beta frequency. HLA-C-restricted CMV-specific TCR beta clonotypes were dominant in the ex vivo response.

The starting material was cultured CD8+ T cells from PBMCs, obtained from culture after CMV antigen stimulation. V is TRBV6-2 or TRBV6-3 and J is TRBJ1-5; TRBD1 agrees at 8 bases. This TCR derives from a human donor in good health (CMV status not recorded). Some clones in this sample may be carry-over from other donors' samples. CDR3 nucleotide sequence: TGTGCCAGCAGTTGGACAGGGAACAATCAGCCCCAGCATTTT. Encoded protein: CASSWTGNNQPQHF.